Below, 16 T cell receptor beta chains from the same sample are listed, as sequenced in a study of T cell responses to AZD1222 COVID-19 vaccine. Method: immunoSEQ multiplex PCR; TCRdb's copy keeps in-frame clones and lacks some. The sample holds about 120,000 clones, about nine tenths seen once. Source: peripheral blood, taken on day 0 of AZD1222 vaccination. The receptor set was obtained from an adult in good health.

The V gene is TRBV20-1, the J gene TRBJ2-4; D is unclear. The CDR3 runs 11 residues. The germline V gene encodes CDR1 DFQATT and CDR2 SNEGSKA (reference sequence). Trimming stripped 6 bases from V and 7 bases from J, with 10 bases between. This CDR3 is CSARPGNIQYF. The CDR3 DNA is TGCAGTGCCAGACCCGGGAACATTCAGTACTTC.

The chain combines TRBV25-1 with TRBJ2-3; D ambiguous. CDR1 and CDR2 from the germline V gene are MGHDK and SYGVNS. V lost 3 bases to trimming and J lost 3 bases, with 10 bases between them. CDR3 size: 14 residues. CDR3 region: CASSDLARTDTQYF. CDR3 DNA sequence: TGTGCCAGCAGTGACTTGGCGAGGACAGATACGCAGTATTTT.

The chain recombines TRBV9 with TRBJ2-5, with 7 positions matching TRBD1. This CDR3 is built from 16 residues. V dropped 4 bases and J dropped 2; count of bases not matched to a gene: 11. Germline V gives CDR1 SGDLS, CDR2 YYNGEE. The CDR3, as DNA: TGTGCCAGCAGCCCACCCGCTACAGGGGTGCAAGAGACCCAGTACTTC. Translating it yields CASSPPATGVQETQYF.

V is TRBV27 and J is TRBJ2-7; D gene uncertain. The V gene's germline CDR1 is MNHEY and CDR2 SMNVEV (reference sequence). V was cut by 2 bases and J by 2 bases, with 16 bases left in between. The CDR3 covers 16 residues. This CDR3 reads CASSLDWPVGTYEQYF. The CDR3 region has the DNA TGTGCCAGCAGTTTAGATTGGCCCGTGGGGACCTACGAGCAGTACTTC.

The chain has TRBV7-9 and TRBJ1-6; no clear D gene. The germline V and J ends were trimmed by 5 bases and 0 bases, with 17 bases remaining between them. Germline V gene lookup returns CDR1 SEHNR and CDR2 FQNEAQ (reference sequence). The CDR3 is made up of 18 amino acids. Here the CDR3 DNA reads TGTGCCAGCAGCCGGTCCTCCGTTGAAGGCTCCTATAATTCACCCCTCCACTTT. Encoded protein: CASSRSSVEGSYNSPLHF.

The rearrangement uses TRBV19 and TRBJ2-1; 8 bases agree with TRBD2. CDR1 and CDR2 (germline): LNHDA, SQIVND (reference sequence). CDR3 size: 16 residues. The V and J ends lost 1 base and 0 bases, in that order; junction bases with no gene match: 2. This CDR3 reads CASSIAGGYSYNEQFF. In nucleotides, the CDR3 is TGTGCCAGTAGTATAGCGGGGGGGTACTCCTACAATGAGCAGTTCTTC.

This clone was counted once. This sequence joins TRBV27 and TRBJ1-1, with TRBD1 matching 10 bases. The junction had 7 bases not matched to a gene; V was cut back by 6 bases and J by 3 bases. The CDR3 has 15 residues. Germline values: CDR1 MNHEY, CDR2 SMNVEV (reference sequence). The CDR3 reads CASRIAGTGDTEAFF. As DNA, the CDR3 is TGTGCCAGCAGGATTGCCGGGACAGGGGACACTGAAGCTTTCTTT.

The chain employs TRBV28 and TRBJ2-7; TRBD1 matches at 8 bases. The CDR3 runs to 16 residues. Germline CDR1 reads MDHEN; CDR2 reads SYDVKM. The V gene end was trimmed by 3 bases and the J gene end by 4 bases; junction bases not matched to a gene: 11. The CDR3 bases are TGTGCCAGCAGTTTGACAGGGGCCGCGGGGCTATACGAGCAGTACTTC. Its protein is CASSLTGAAGLYEQYF.

The V call is TRBV6-5, the J call TRBJ1-1; perhaps TRBD1 as D (5 bases). Trimming took off 6 bases at V and 1 base at J, with 12 bases between the two ends. The CDR3 spans 14 residues. Germline values: CDR1 MNHEY, CDR2 SVGAGI. DNA of the CDR3: TGTGCCAGCAGCTCGACAGCCAGGAACACTGAAGCTTTCTTT. It codes for CASSSTARNTEAFF.

The chain links TRBV4-1 to TRBJ2-7; D gene uncertain. V lost 3 bases and J lost 7, with 10 bases in between. Germline assignment: CDR1 MGHRA and CDR2 YSYEKL. This CDR3 is built from 12 residues. CDR3 sequence (DNA): TGCGCCAGCAGCCACCTTTCTAGGGAGCAGTACTTC. Its translation is CASSHLSREQYF.

This sequence joins TRBV1 and TRBJ2-1; TRBD2 is the table's D call, not checked against the DNA. TRBV1 represents a pseudogene. The CDR3 length is 16 residues. This CDR3 reads CTSSLEGRGEGNEQFF. The CDR3 DNA reads TGCACCAGCAGCCTTGAAGGGCGGGGCGAGGGAAATGAGCAGTTCTTC.

This chain connects TRBV3-1 (or the pseudogene TRBV3-2) to TRBJ1-2; weak D call: TRBD1 (6 bases). The CDR3 runs 14 residues. The V end lost 0 bases, the J end lost 6 bases, and 11 bases lay between the germline ends. Germline CDR1 and CDR2: LGHDT and YNNKEL (reference sequence). CDR3 residues: CASSQDLGANGYTF. The CDR3 DNA reads as TGTGCCAGCAGCCAAGATCTGGGGGCTAATGGCTACACCTTC.

This chain uses TRBV25-1 with TRBJ1-2, with D possibly being TRBD1 (6 bases). The ends were cut back, 1 base at V and 4 bases at J, with 10 bases in the middle. Germline loops: CDR1 MGHDK, CDR2 SYGVNS. The CDR3 contains 14 residues. CDR3 in amino acids: CASSESGTRYGYTF. The CDR3 DNA is TGTGCCAGCAGTGAATCCGGGACACGCTATGGCTACACCTTC.

This clone was found once. This sequence joins TRBV5-1 and TRBJ1-1; TRBD1 matches at 10 bases. The germline V gene encodes CDR1 SGHRS and CDR2 YFSETQ. The CDR3 spans 15 residues. Trimming took 3 bases from V and 0 from J; bases not matched to a gene: 2. The CDR3 region has the DNA TGCGCCAGCAGCTCGGGACAGGGGATGAACACTGAAGCTTTCTTT. Translated: CASSSGQGMNTEAFF.

The rearrangement uses TRBV19 and TRBJ1-3, with TRBD1 as a possible D gene (5 bases). Per the germline V gene, CDR1 is LNHDA and CDR2 is SQIVND (reference sequence). V shed 3 bases and J shed 0 bases, with 12 bases lying between them. The CDR3 covers 16 residues. This chain's CDR3 is CASSMVGQGSGNTIYF. CDR3 DNA: TGTGCCAGTAGTATGGTTGGACAAGGCTCTGGAAACACCATATATTTT.

V usage is TRBV6-5 and J usage is TRBJ2-1; D might be TRBD1 or TRBD2, each matching 6 bases. The CDR3 consists of 14 residues. Germline CDR1 is MNHEY and CDR2 is SVGAGI. Trimming cost V 6 bases and J 4 bases, with 13 bases left between them. The CDR3 DNA reads TGTGCCAGCAGAAAACTAGGGGGGTACAATGAGCAGTTCTTC. Translation: CASRKLGGYNEQFF.